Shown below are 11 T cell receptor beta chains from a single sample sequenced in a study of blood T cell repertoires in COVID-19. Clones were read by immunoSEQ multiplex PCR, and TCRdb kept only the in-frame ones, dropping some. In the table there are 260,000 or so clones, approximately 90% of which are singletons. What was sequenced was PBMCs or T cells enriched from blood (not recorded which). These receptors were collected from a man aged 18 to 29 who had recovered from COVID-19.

The CDR3 region has the DNA TGTGCCAGCAGCATCGACAGGGACCATCAGCCCCAGCATTTT. Its protein is CASSIDRDHQPQHF. The chain has TRBV7-6 and TRBJ1-5, with 7 bases identical to TRBD1. Germline CDR1 reads SGHVS; CDR2 reads FNYEAQ. This CDR3 has 14 amino acids. Trimming took 5 bases from V and 5 from J; bases not matched to a gene: 6.

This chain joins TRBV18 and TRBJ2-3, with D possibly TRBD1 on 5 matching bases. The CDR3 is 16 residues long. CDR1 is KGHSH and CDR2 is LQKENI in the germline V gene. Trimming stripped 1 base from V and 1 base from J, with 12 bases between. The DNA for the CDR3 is TGTGCCAGCTCACCACAACGTAGGGGCGGCACAGATACGCAGTATTTT. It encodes CASSPQRRGGTDTQYF.

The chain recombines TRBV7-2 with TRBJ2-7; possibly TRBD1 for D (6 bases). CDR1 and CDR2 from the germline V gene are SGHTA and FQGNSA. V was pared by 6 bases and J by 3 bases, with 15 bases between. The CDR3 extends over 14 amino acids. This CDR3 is CASRLDSLVYEQYF. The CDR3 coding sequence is TGTGCCAGCAGACTGGACAGCCTAGTCTACGAGCAGTACTTC.

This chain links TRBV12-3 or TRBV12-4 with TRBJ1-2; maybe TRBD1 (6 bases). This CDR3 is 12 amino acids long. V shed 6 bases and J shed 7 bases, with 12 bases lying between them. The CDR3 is CASRQQGTGYTF. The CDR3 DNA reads TGTGCCAGCAGACAACAGGGTACTGGCTACACCTTC.

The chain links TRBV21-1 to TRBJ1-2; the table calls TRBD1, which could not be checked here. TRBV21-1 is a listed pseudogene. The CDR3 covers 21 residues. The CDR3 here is CASSKALTSRDRGPFNYGYTF. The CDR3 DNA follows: TGTGCCAGCAGCAAAGCGCTTACGAGCCGGGACAGGGGTCCCTTTAACTATGGCTACACCTTC.

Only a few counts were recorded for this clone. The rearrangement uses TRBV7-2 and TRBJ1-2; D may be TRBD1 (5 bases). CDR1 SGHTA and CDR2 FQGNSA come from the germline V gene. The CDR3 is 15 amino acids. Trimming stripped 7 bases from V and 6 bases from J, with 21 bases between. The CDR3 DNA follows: TGTGCCAGCACCCAGGGAGGGCTATCTATGAATGGCTACACCTTC. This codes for CASTQGGLSMNGYTF.

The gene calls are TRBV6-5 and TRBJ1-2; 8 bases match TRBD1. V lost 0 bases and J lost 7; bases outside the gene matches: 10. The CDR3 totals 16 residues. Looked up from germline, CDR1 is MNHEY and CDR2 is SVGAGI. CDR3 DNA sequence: TGTGCCAGCAGTTACTCGAGAGCAGGGGGCTTGGGTGGCTACACCTTC. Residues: CASSYSRAGGLGGYTF.

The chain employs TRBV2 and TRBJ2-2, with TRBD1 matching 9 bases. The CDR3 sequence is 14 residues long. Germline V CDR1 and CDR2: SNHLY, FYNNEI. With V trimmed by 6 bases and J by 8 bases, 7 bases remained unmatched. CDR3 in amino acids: CASRGQGSSGELFF. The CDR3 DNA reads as TGTGCCAGCAGGGGACAGGGATCATCGGGGGAGCTGTTTTTT.

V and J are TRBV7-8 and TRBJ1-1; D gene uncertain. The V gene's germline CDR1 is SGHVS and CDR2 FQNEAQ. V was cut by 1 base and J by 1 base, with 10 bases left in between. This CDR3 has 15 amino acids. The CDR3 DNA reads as TGTGCCAGCAGCTTAGGGGCCAGGAAGAACACTGAAGCTTTCTTT. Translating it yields CASSLGARKNTEAFF.

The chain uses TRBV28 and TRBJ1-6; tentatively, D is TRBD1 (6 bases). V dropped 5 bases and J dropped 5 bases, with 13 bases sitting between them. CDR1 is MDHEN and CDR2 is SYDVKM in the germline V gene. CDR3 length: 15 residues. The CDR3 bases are TGTGCCAGCAGTCGACAGAGGGGGAATAATTCACCCCTCCACTTT. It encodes CASSRQRGNNSPLHF.

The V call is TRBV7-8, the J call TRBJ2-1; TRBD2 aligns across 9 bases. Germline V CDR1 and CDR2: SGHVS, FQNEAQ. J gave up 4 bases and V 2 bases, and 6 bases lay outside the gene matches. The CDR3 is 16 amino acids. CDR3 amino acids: CASSLLAGEVYNEQFF. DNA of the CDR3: TGTGCCAGCAGCTTATTAGCGGGAGAGGTTTACAATGAGCAGTTCTTC.